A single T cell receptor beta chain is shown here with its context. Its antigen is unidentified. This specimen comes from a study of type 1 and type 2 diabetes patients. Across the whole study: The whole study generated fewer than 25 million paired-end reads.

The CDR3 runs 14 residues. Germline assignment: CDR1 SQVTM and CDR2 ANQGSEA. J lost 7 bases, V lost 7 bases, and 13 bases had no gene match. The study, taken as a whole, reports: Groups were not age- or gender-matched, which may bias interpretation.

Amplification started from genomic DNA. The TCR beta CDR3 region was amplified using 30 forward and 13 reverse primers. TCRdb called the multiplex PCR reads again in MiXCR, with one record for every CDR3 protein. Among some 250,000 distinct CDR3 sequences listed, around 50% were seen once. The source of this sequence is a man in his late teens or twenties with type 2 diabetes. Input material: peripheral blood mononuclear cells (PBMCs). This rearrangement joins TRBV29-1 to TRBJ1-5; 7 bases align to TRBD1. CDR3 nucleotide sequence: TGCAGCGCCTCGACAGGGCAGAGAGGGCAGCCCCAGCATTTT. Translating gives CSASTGQRGQPQHF.